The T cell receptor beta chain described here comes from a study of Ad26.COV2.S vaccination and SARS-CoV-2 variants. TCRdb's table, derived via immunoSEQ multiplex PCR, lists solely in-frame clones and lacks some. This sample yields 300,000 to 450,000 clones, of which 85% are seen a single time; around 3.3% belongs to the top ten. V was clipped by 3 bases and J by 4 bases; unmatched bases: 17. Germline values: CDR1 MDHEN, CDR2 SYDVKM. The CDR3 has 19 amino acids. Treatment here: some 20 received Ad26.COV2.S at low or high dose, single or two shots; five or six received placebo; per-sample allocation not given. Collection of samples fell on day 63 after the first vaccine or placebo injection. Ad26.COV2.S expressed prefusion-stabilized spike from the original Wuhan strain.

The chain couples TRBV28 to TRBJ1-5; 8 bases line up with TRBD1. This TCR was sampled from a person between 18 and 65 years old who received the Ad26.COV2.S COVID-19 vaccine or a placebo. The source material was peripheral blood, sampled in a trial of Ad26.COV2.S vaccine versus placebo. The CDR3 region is CASSFPQDRETSANQPQHF. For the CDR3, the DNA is TGTGCCAGCAGTTTTCCCCAGGACAGGGAGACGTCGGCAAATCAGCCCCAGCATTTT.